This is a list of T cell receptor beta chains from one sample in a study. TCRdb used MiXCR to reprocess the RT-PCR reads, holding one entry per CDR3 protein. The top ten clones hold around 3.3% of a sample with more than 600,000 distinct CDR3 sequences, approximately 15% of them seen once. The material sequenced was memory CD4+ T cells from blood. The receptors derive from a female donor in good health, serving as a healthy control. Both conserved end residues are part of each CDR3. Each record gives: clone size, D gene, J gene, V gene, CDR3 protein, CDR3 DNA. The D gene is left open where the match is weak. Expanded clones get a size class; other rows say once, few or many, or leave the size out.

>NA|TRBD1|TRBJ2-1|TRBV24-1
CATSDTGADEQFF
TGTGCCACCAGTGATACAGGGGCGGACGAGCAGTTCTTC
>many|TRBD2|TRBJ2-3|TRBV7-2
CASSPRLAGGGTDTQYF
TGTGCCAGCAGCCCCCGACTAGCGGGAGGGGGCACAGATACGCAGTATTTT
>many|NA|TRBJ2-7|TRBV5-1
CASRLTGSSYEQYF
TGCGCCAGCAGACTAACAGGGAGCTCCTACGAGCAGTACTTC
>few|NA|TRBJ1-3|TRBV6-5
CASSNSQAGARGNTIYF
TGTGCCAGCAGTAACTCTCAAGCAGGGGCGCGTGGAAACACCATATATTTT
>many|NA|TRBJ1-5|TRBV4-1
CASSQEQRQPQHF
TGCGCCAGCAGCCAAGAGCAGAGACAGCCCCAGCATTTT
>NA|TRBD1|TRBJ2-5|TRBV18
CASSPQGAVETQYF
TGTGCCAGCTCACCGCAGGGGGCGGTCGAGACCCAGTACTTC
>few|TRBD1|TRBJ2-5|TRBV7-8
CASSKRQGRQETQYF
TGTGCCAGCAGCAAGAGACAGGGACGGCAAGAGACCCAGTACTTC
>few|NA|TRBJ2-1|TRBV10-3
CAIMLEGSYNEQFF
TGTGCCATTATGCTCGAGGGTTCCTACAATGAGCAGTTCTTC
>NA|NA|TRBJ2-1|TRBV20-1
CSASEGNEQFF
TGCAGTGCTAGTGAGGGAAATGAGCAGTTCTTC
>NA|NA|TRBJ1-4|TRBV6-5
CASSYSTGIGEKLFF
TGTGCCAGCAGTTACTCTACCGGGATAGGGGAAAAACTGTTTTTT
>many|NA|TRBJ2-7|TRBV5-5
CASSSPREQYF
TGTGCCAGCAGCTCCCCACGCGAGCAGTACTTC
>few|TRBD1|TRBJ1-3|TRBV6-5
CASSQFRQGSSGNTIYF
TGTGCCAGCAGCCAATTTCGACAGGGAAGCTCTGGAAACACCATATATTTT
>NA|NA|TRBJ1-2|TRBV10-3
CAISDGGGYTF
TGTGCCATCAGTGACGGGGGTGGCTACACCTTC
>NA|TRBD1|TRBJ1-4|TRBV12-3/TRBV12-4
CASSVTGGAGKLFF
TGTGCCAGCAGTGTGACAGGGGGCGCGGGAAAACTGTTTTTT
>few|TRBD1|TRBJ1-3|TRBV5-1
CASSSAGTGDIIYF
TGCGCCAGCAGCTCCGCCGGGACAGGGGACATCATATATTTT
>NA|NA|TRBJ1-1|TRBV28
CASGGMDTEAFF
TGTGCCAGCGGCGGCATGGATACTGAAGCTTTCTTT
>many|NA|TRBJ2-5|TRBV5-1
CASSLAVSQAYQETQYF
TGCGCCAGCAGCTTGGCCGTCTCACAGGCGTACCAAGAGACCCAGTACTTC
>NA|NA|TRBJ2-7|TRBV5-6
CASSRRGYEQYF
TGTGCCAGCAGCCGGAGGGGGTACGAGCAGTACTTC
>NA|NA|TRBJ1-1|TRBV5-1
CASSFATMNTEAFF
TGCGCCAGCAGCTTTGCTACCATGAACACTGAAGCTTTCTTT
>few|TRBD1|TRBJ2-1|TRBV5-1
CASSPGQGAIEQFF
TGCGCCAGCAGCCCCGGACAGGGGGCAATTGAGCAGTTCTTC
>many|TRBD1|TRBJ2-3|TRBV6-2/TRBV6-3
CASTIRQGSDTQYF
TGTGCCAGCACAATTCGACAGGGGTCAGATACGCAGTATTTT
>many|NA|TRBJ2-7|TRBV6-2/TRBV6-3
CASRGVGRDYEQYF
TGTGCCAGCCGCGGGGTCGGGAGAGATTACGAGCAGTACTTC
>NA|NA|TRBJ2-7|TRBV5-4
CASRQQGPPYEQYF
TGTGCCAGCAGACAGCAGGGGCCCCCCTACGAGCAGTACTTC
>many|TRBD1|TRBJ2-1|TRBV5-1
CASSLGQGIGEQFF
TGCGCCAGCAGCTTGGGACAGGGGATCGGTGAGCAGTTCTTC
>few|NA|TRBJ2-4|TRBV20-1
CSARENKENIQYF
TGCAGTGCTAGAGAGAACAAGGAAAACATTCAGTACTTC
>many|NA|TRBJ2-5|TRBV10-3
CAISETLRAETQYF
TGTGCCATCAGTGAGACCCTTAGGGCAGAGACCCAGTACTTC
>few|NA|TRBJ2-3|TRBV7-9
CASSFTGHADTQYF
TGTGCCAGCAGCTTTACGGGACACGCAGATACGCAGTATTTT
>NA|TRBD1|TRBJ2-2|TRBV15
CATSPLDPGGGTNTGELFF
TGTGCCACCAGCCCCCTAGACCCAGGGGGCGGAACGAACACCGGGGAGCTGTTTTTT
>many|TRBD1|TRBJ2-5|TRBV5-5
CASSWTGQETQYF
TGTGCCAGCAGTTGGACAGGGCAAGAGACCCAGTACTTC
>NA|TRBD1|TRBJ1-6|TRBV12-3/TRBV12-4
CASSTTGESPLHF
TGTGCCAGCAGTACCACAGGGGAGTCACCCCTCCACTTT
>NA|TRBD2|TRBJ2-7|TRBV12-3/TRBV12-4
CASSPSRGGYEQYF
TGTGCCAGCAGCCCGAGCCGCGGGGGGTACGAGCAGTACTTC